This T cell receptor (beta chain) was sequenced in a study of blood T cell repertoires in COVID-19. Study-level background: Samples representing acute and convalescent COVID-19 were sourced from the United States, Italy and Spain.

Under the authors' procedure: Estimation of nucleated cell counts was performed using reference gene primer amplification. The protocol was immunoSEQ multiplex PCR, while the TCRdb copy is restricted to in-frame clones and leaves out a portion. The V and J calls and clone size were taken over from that table, and D and trimming were inferred from the DNA. This sample has some 240,000 clones, with approximately 85% found just once. The CDR3 loop spans 16 amino acids. CDR1 is MNHEY and CDR2 is SMNVEV in the germline V gene (reference sequence). V was shortened by 6 bases and J by 6 bases, with 21 bases between the two germline ends.

The sequenced sample consisted of peripheral blood. The chain joins TRBV27 to TRBJ2-1, with D possibly being TRBD2 (7 bases). The receptor comes from a woman aged 55-70 years with active or convalescent COVID-19. The DNA for the CDR3 is TGTGCCAGCAGGAGAAGGGGAGGGGGAGGCCTCAATGAGCAGTTCTTC. This sequence encodes CASRRRGGGGLNEQFF.